Listed here are 10 T cell receptor beta chains from one sample, sequenced in a study of T cell repertoires and HLA-DP antigens. The assay was immunoSEQ multiplex PCR, and TCRdb's table has in-frame clones only and misses some. In the table there are roughly 120,000 clones, more than 85% of which are singletons. What these receptors recognize is not known. The source material was CD4+ T cells from PBMCs. Receptors originate from a woman aged 18-30 years in good health and CMV-seronegative.

This sequence joins TRBV5-1 and TRBJ2-2, with D hard to call. Germline lookup yields CDR1 SGHRS and CDR2 YFSETQ. This CDR3 contains 15 residues. Between the trimmed V and J ends, which lost 3 bases and 5 bases, there was a span of 14 bases. CDR3 region: CASSYSGPRTGELFF. CDR3 bases: TGCGCCAGCAGCTACTCCGGCCCGCGGACCGGGGAGCTGTTTTTT.

V usage is TRBV10-3 and J usage is TRBJ2-5; D is uncertain. TRBJ2-7 explains the end of the DNA better; the J call may be wrong. Looked up from germline, CDR1 is ENHRY and CDR2 is SYGVKD. The CDR3 extends over 13 amino acids. This chain's CDR3 is CAAGGVRNYEQYF. DNA of the CDR3: TGTGCCGCAGGCGGCGTGAGAAACTACGAGCAGTACTTC.

This clone was seen a handful of times. The chain links TRBV7-9 to TRBJ1-3; 7 bases match TRBD1. The CDR3 is 16 residues long. CDR1 SEHNR and CDR2 FQNEAQ come from the germline V gene (reference sequence). V lost 5 bases to trimming and J lost 2 bases; unmatched junction nucleotides: 9. CDR3 residues: CASSRGQVEAGNTIYF. In nucleotides, the CDR3 is TGTGCCAGCAGCCGTGGACAGGTTGAAGCTGGAAACACCATATATTTT.

The chain has TRBV5-6 and TRBJ2-1, with 10 positions matching TRBD1. The J segment lost 7 bases and the V segment lost 5 bases, leaving 12 bases of the junction unmatched. This CDR3 is 16 amino acids long. The V gene's germline CDR1 is SGHDT and CDR2 YYEEEE. The CDR3 DNA sequence: TGTGCCAGCAGACTACGACAGGGGGCGTTTGGGAATGAGCAGTTCTTC. Translated: CASRLRQGAFGNEQFF. Supplemented by reference TRBV5-6 and TRBJ2-1, the full variable domain reads DAGVTQSPTHLIKTRGQQVTLRCSPKSGHDTVSWYQQALGQGPQFIFQYYEEEERQRGNFPDRFSGHQFPNYSSELNVNALLLGDSALYLCASRLRQGAFGNEQFFGPGTRLTVL.

The chain recombines TRBV27 with TRBJ2-1; 10 bases agree with TRBD2. Germline CDR1 and CDR2: MNHEY and SMNVEV (reference sequence). With V trimmed by 0 bases and J by 6 bases, 5 bases remained unmatched. The CDR3 covers 16 residues. As DNA, the CDR3 is TGTGCCAGCAGTTTATCGCTAGCGGGAGTGATCAATGAGCAGTTCTTC. Protein product: CASSLSLAGVINEQFF.

This clone came up a few times. The chain recombines TRBV6-5 with TRBJ1-3, with D possibly being TRBD1 (6 bases). Germline loops: CDR1 MNHEY, CDR2 SVGAGI. Between the trimmed V and J ends, which lost 6 bases and 0 bases, there was a span of 12 bases. The CDR3 is made up of 15 amino acids. The CDR3 here is CASRRTVNSGNTIYF. DNA of the CDR3: TGTGCCAGCAGAAGGACAGTTAACTCTGGAAACACCATATATTTT.

A word on this clone: Other DNA sequences in the same sample also yield this CDR3. The V call is TRBV28, the J call TRBJ2-3; D ambiguous. CDR3 length: 12 residues. Germline V gene sequence: CDR1 MDHEN, CDR2 SYDVKM. The V and J ends lost 5 bases and 3 bases respectively, with 6 bases between them. The CDR3 here is CASSLTTDTQYF. The DNA for the CDR3 is TGTGCCAGCAGTCTCACAACAGATACGCAGTATTTT.

The CDR3 DNA reads as TGTGCCAGCAGCCCCGGGTGGAAGGACACTGAAGCTTTCTTT. The encoded protein is CASSPGWKDTEAFF. The rearrangement links TRBV6-5 to TRBJ1-1; D not resolved. The germline V gene has CDR1 MNHEY and CDR2 SVGAGI. Trimming shortened V by 6 bases and J by 3 bases, and 14 bases separated the two germline ends. This CDR3 comprises 14 residues.

The CDR3 DNA sequence: TGTGCCAGCAGTTCAATCCAGACAGGGACTTCCTACAATGAGCAGTTCTTC. It translates to CASSSIQTGTSYNEQFF. The genes are TRBV27 and TRBJ2-1, with D possibly matching TRBD1 (7 bases). V lost 4 bases and J lost 1, with 17 bases in between. Germline CDR1 MNHEY, CDR2 SMNVEV (reference sequence). This CDR3 has 17 residues.

In DNA form, the CDR3 reads TGTGCCAGCAGTCCCCCTCAGTGGGGCAGGGACACCGGGGAGCTGTTTTTT. Encoded protein: CASSPPQWGRDTGELFF. This chain joins TRBV28 and TRBJ2-2; maybe TRBD1 (5 bases). Germline lookup yields CDR1 MDHEN and CDR2 SYDVKM. Trimming cost V 5 bases and J 3 bases, with 19 bases left between them. This CDR3 spans 17 amino acids.